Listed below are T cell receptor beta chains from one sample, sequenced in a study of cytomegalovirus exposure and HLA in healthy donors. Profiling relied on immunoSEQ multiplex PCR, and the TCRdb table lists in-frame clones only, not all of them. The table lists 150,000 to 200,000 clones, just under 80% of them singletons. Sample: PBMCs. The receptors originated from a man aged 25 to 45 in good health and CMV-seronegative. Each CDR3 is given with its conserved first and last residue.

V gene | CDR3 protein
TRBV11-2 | CASSLVGGVSLREQYF
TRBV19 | CASTHRLGGSATEAFF
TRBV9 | CASSARGTNTGELFF
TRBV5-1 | CASSQRDRGSSLGGYTF
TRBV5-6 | CASSKDRGNYGYTF
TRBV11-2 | CASHSSYNEQFF
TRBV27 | CASSRGNEQFF
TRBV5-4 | CASSIGQGATNEKLFF
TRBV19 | CASKGVGDYSNQPQHF
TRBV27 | CASGIGQEAYGYTF
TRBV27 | CASSPGQLTGELFF
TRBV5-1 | CASSLGTGEAHEQYF
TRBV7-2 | CASSLGLEGYNEQFF
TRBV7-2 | CASSPNRGRGETQYF
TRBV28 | CASRSGGAQNEQYF
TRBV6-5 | CASSYSERGSYEQYF
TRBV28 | CASTQGGSSVDEQYF
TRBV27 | CASSRSGPSYNEQFF
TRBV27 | CASSYTGPETQYF
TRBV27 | CASSLGGYNEQFF
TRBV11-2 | CASSLVARLTGELFF
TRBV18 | CASSRMELRDTQYF